This T cell receptor beta chain was sequenced in a study of T-cell reconstitution after alpha-beta-depleted transplantation in children. For TCRbeta, the library was prepared with unique molecular identifiers. TCRdb re-derived calls from the PCR reads in MiXCR, one entry per CDR3 protein. The table records about 540,000 distinct CDR3 sequences, about 18% of them present only once. V dropped 6 bases and J dropped 7 bases, with 19 bases sitting between them. The germline V gene has CDR1 SQVTM and CDR2 ANQGSEA. The CDR3 runs to 13 residues. The chain recombines TRBV29-1 with TRBJ2-7; D might be TRBD2 (6 bases). Here the sequenced sample was PBMCs from the stem cell graft donor, taken from the stem cell graft. This receptor was taken from a human donor who donated a stem cell graft to a child with acute lymphoblastic leukemia. CDR3 in amino acids: CSVDPGALGEQYF. CDR3 coding DNA: TGCAGCGTGGATCCGGGAGCCTTGGGGGAGCAGTACTTC.